This T cell receptor (beta chain) was profiled in a study of blood T cells in healthy people across ages. For the second PCR, which ran for about 6 to 11 cycles, a sample-barcoded 5' primer and a J-beta primer mix were used. TCRdb itself ran the 5' RACE reads through MiXCR, one entry per CDR3 protein. In the table there are about 770,000 distinct CDR3 sequences, more than 40% of which are singletons. Germline CDR1 and CDR2: KGHSH and LQKENI. The germline V and J ends were trimmed by 3 bases and 2 bases, with 11 bases remaining between them. This CDR3 comprises 14 residues. Input material: blood. This chain connects TRBV18 to TRBJ2-7; TRBD1 might be the D (6 bases). This receptor was taken from a man in his fifties or sixties in good health. The CDR3 reads CASSPGGVPYEQYF. The CDR3 DNA is TGTGCCAGCTCACCTGGGGGCGTGCCCTACGAGCAGTACTTC.